These T cell receptor beta chains were read from a single sample in a study of post-analysis software for immune sequencing data. One entry per CDR3 protein results from TCRdb running MiXCR on the PCR reads. The sample has approximately 350,000 distinct CDR3 sequences; roughly 38% are singletons. The sequencing sample was made of blood. These receptors all come from a girl aged 10 to 17 with multiple sclerosis. The CDR3 runs from the conserved cysteine through the conserved F or W. The D gene is left open where the match is weak. Size tells how often a clone was seen (once, few, many) or the class of an expanded clone, and some rows leave it out.

>TRBD1|TRBJ1-6|-|TRBV10-3
CAISELDRVNSPLHF
TGTGCCATCAGTGAGTTGGACAGGGTCAATTCACCCCTCCACTTT
>TRBD2|TRBJ2-5|-|TRBV6-1
CASNGEGLETQYF
TGTGCCAGCAATGGGGAGGGGCTGGAGACCCAGTACTTC
>-|TRBJ2-3|-|TRBV4-2
CASSQEITDTQYF
TGTGCCAGCAGCCAAGAGATCACAGATACGCAGTATTTT
>TRBD1|TRBJ2-3|-|TRBV6-5
CASTWTGSTDTQYF
TGTGCCAGCACGTGGACAGGAAGCACAGATACGCAGTATTTT
>-|TRBJ2-4|few|TRBV27
CASSSTGTHYIQYF
TGTGCCAGCAGCTCTACCGGGACACACTACATTCAGTACTTC
>-|TRBJ2-1|few|TRBV13
CASSASEAVYNEQFF
TGTGCCAGCAGCGCGTCGGAGGCCGTCTACAATGAGCAGTTCTTC
>-|TRBJ2-1|few|TRBV4-1
CASSQTSGEKQFF
TGCGCCAGCAGCCAAACTTCCGGGGAGAAGCAGTTCTTC
>TRBD1|TRBJ1-5|-|TRBV27
CASSPGQGSSQPQHF
TGTGCCAGCAGTCCGGGACAGGGATCCTCTCAGCCCCAGCATTTT
>TRBD2|TRBJ2-3|-|TRBV4-1
CASSQDRSYGSGDDTQYF
TGCGCCAGCAGCCAAGATCGATCTTACGGTAGCGGGGACGATACGCAGTATTTT
>-|TRBJ2-7|few|TRBV29-1
CSVVGGVLYEQYF
TGCAGCGTTGTCGGCGGGGTCCTCTACGAGCAGTACTTC
>-|TRBJ1-2|-|TRBV15
CATSRDPPYSNYGYTF
TGTGCCACCAGCAGGGACCCGCCCTATTCTAACTATGGCTACACCTTC
>-|TRBJ2-7|many|TRBV29-1
CSVEADGIYEQYF
TGCAGCGTTGAAGCGGACGGCATATACGAGCAGTACTTC
>-|TRBJ2-7|many|TRBV20-1
CSARVTGALVEQYF
TGCAGTGCTAGAGTGACAGGAGCCTTGGTCGAGCAGTACTTC
>TRBD2|TRBJ2-5|-|TRBV5-6
CASSIGLAGAPYQETQYF
TGTGCCAGCAGCATTGGACTAGCGGGGGCCCCCTACCAAGAGACCCAGTACTTC
>TRBD2|TRBJ2-3|once|TRBV7-2
CASSLGGAGLRDTQYF
TGTGCCAGCAGCTTAGGGGGAGCGGGGCTGCGAGATACGCAGTATTTT
>-|TRBJ2-7|-|TRBV7-2
CASAGDHSSYEQYF
TGTGCCAGTGCAGGAGACCATAGCTCCTACGAGCAGTACTTC
>-|TRBJ2-5|-|TRBV28
CASSFGFPEEETQYF
TGTGCCAGCAGTTTTGGCTTCCCCGAAGAAGAGACCCAGTACTTC
>TRBD2|TRBJ2-3|-|TRBV29-1
CSVPPSGRHTDTQYF
TGCAGCGTGCCTCCTAGCGGGAGACACACAGATACGCAGTATTTT